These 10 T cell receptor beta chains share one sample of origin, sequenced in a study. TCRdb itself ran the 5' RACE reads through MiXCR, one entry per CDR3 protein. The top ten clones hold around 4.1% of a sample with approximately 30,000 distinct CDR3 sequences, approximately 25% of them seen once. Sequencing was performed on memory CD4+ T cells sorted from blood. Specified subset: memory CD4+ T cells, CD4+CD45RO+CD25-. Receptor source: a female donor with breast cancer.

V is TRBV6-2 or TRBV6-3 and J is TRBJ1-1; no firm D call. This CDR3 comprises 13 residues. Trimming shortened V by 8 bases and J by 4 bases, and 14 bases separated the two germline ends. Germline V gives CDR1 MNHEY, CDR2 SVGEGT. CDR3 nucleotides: TGTGCCAGCCACATGGGCGTTTCCACTGAAGCTTTCTTT. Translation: CASHMGVSTEAFF.

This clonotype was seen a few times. The CDR3 region has the DNA TGTGCCAGCAGCGCCGGGACAGTTTCGTACGAGCAGTACTTC. It codes for CASSAGTVSYEQYF. The chain is built from TRBV9 and TRBJ2-7, with TRBD1 matching 7 bases. CDR3 length: 14 amino acids. J lost 4 bases, V lost 3 bases, and 7 bases had no gene match. CDR1 and CDR2 (germline): SGDLS, YYNGEE. Full variable domain (outside the CDR3, taken from reference TRBV9 and TRBJ2-7): DSGVTQTPKHLITATGQRVTLRCSPRSGDLSVYWYQQSLDQGLQFLIQYYNGEERAKGNILERFSAQQFPDLHSELNLSSLELGDSALYFCASSAGTVSYEQYFGPGTRLTVT.

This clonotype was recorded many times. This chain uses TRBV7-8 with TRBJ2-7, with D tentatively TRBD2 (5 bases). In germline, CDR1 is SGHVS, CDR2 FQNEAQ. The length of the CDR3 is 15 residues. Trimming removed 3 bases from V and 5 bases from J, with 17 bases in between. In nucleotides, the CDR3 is TGTGCCAGCAGCTTTGAGGGTGCGGTCTTCAACGAGCAGTACTTC. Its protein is CASSFEGAVFNEQYF.

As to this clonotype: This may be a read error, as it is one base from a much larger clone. This CDR3 is CTSSPGGENQPQHF. CDR3 nucleotide sequence: TGTACCAGCAGTCCCGGCGGGGAAAATCAGCCCCAGCATTTT. This sequence joins TRBV27 and TRBJ1-5; D is uncertain. The CDR3 contains 14 residues. The germline CDR1 and CDR2 sequences are MNHEY and SMNVEV (reference sequence).

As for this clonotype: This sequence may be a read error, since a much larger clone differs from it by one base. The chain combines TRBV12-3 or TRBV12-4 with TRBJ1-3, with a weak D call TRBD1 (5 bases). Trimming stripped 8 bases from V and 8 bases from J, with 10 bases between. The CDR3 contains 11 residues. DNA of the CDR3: TGTGCCAGCGGGACGGGGGACACCATATATTTT. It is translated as CASGTGDTIYF.

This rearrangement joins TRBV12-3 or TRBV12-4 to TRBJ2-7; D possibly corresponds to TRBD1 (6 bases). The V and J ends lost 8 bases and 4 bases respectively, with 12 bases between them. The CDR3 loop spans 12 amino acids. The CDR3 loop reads CASGKRGYEQYF. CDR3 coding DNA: TGTGCCAGCGGAAAAAGGGGGTACGAGCAGTACTTC.

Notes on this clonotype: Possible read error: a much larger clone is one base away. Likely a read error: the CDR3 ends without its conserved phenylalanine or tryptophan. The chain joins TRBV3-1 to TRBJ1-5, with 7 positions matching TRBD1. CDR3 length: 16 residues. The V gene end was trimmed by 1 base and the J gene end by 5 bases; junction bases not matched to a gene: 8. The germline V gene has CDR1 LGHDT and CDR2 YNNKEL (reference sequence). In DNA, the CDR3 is TGTGCCAGCAGCCAAGTGACAGGGTATGGTTATCAGCCCCAGCATGTT. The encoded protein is CASSQVTGYGYQPQHV.

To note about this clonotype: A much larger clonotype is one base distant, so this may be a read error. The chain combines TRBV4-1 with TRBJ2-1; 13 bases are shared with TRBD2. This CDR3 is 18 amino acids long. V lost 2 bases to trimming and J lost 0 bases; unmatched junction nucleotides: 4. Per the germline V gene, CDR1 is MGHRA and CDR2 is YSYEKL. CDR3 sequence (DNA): TGCGCCAGCAGCCAAATGGGACTAGCGGGGAGCTCCTACAATGAGCAGTTCTTC. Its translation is CASSQMGLAGSSYNEQFF.

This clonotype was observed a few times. The CDR3 loop reads CASSVAGTGETQYF. CDR3 bases: TGTGCCAGCAGTGTCGCTGGCACAGGAGAGACCCAGTACTTC. The chain combines TRBV6-1 with TRBJ2-5; possible D gene TRBD1, 5 bases. The germline V gene encodes CDR1 MNHNS and CDR2 SASEGT. CDR3 length: 14 residues. The ends were cut back, 4 bases at V and 4 bases at J, with 13 bases in the middle.

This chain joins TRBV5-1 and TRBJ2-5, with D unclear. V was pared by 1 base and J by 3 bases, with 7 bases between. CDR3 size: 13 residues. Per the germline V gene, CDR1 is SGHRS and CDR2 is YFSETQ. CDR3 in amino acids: CASSLLGEETQYF. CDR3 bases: TGCGCCAGCAGCTTGCTTGGGGAAGAGACCCAGTACTTC.